The present entry profiles one T cell receptor (beta chain) with its context. These data belong to a study of shared clonotypes between healthy human individuals. Data came from immunoSEQ multiplex PCR; TCRdb stores just in-frame clones and leaves some out. This sample yields 1,400,000 or so clones, of which about 98.5% are seen a single time; approximately 0.4% belongs to the top ten. This CDR3 has 15 residues. From germline, CDR1 is MDHEN and CDR2 SYDVKM. Trimming cost V 10 bases and J 3 bases, with 22 bases left between them. The origin of this receptor is a young man in good health. The rearrangement uses TRBV28 and TRBJ2-7; TRBD1 or TRBD2 may be the D gene (7 bases each). Sequencing used naive CD4+ T cells sorted from blood. Indicated subset: CD45RA+ positively selected. CDR3 nucleotides: TGTGCCACCTCTCGGGGGGACAGCCTTATCTACGAGCAGTACTTC. Its translation is CATSRGDSLIYEQYF.